This T cell receptor beta chain was sequenced for a study of Siglec-9 on CD8 T cells in melanoma. Profiling relied on immunoSEQ multiplex PCR, and the TCRdb table lists in-frame clones only, not all of them. There are 36,000 or so clones in the sample; 80% to 85% occur only once, and under 2% lies in the top ten. Study results and limitations: An effector memory CD8+ T-cell subset seemingly accumulating in melanoma was reportedly marked and regulated by Siglec-9.

In the case of this clone: Its antigen is unknown.

Germline loops: CDR1 LGHNA, CDR2 YNFKEQ. J lost 1 base, V lost 4 bases, and 4 bases had no gene match. The length of the CDR3 is 16 residues. V and J are TRBV4-2 and TRBJ2-3, with 11 bases lining up with TRBD2. Sequencing was carried out using Siglec-9- CD8+ T cells sorted from blood. The receptor comes from a human donor in good health. CDR3 sequence (DNA): TGTGCCAGCAGCCCCGAACTAGCGGGGGGCACAGATACGCAGTATTTT. Translation: CASSPELAGGTDTQYF.